This T cell receptor beta chain appears in the sequencing data of a study of shared clonotypes between healthy human individuals. Produced via immunoSEQ multiplex PCR; TCRdb's table is partial and in-frame only. The data show some 2.4 million clones, approximately 94% seen once. CDR1 LGHNA and CDR2 YSLEER come from the germline V gene. V lost 0 bases and J lost 2; bases outside the gene matches: 7. The CDR3 covers 18 residues. V is TRBV4-3 and J is TRBJ2-3; 11 bases agree with TRBD2. What was sequenced was naive CD4+ T cells from PBMCs. The subset here: CD45RA+ positively selected. This TCR came from a man younger than 35 in good health. Some clones in this sample may be carry-over from other donors' samples. CDR3 amino acids: CASSQDLTSGIYTDTQYF. The CDR3, as DNA: TGCGCCAGCAGCCAAGATCTGACTAGCGGGATCTACACAGATACGCAGTATTTT.